This TCR beta chain came from a study of OX40 agonist ivuxolimab in advanced cancers. Some background on the complete study: Ivuxolimab was an agonistic, fully human IgG2 monoclonal antibody directed against OX40 (CD134), a costimulatory receptor. Intravenous ivuxolimab was administered to patients every 2 weeks at six dose levels: 0.01, 0.1, 0.3, 1.5, 3 and 10 mg/kg. Among the approximately 50 dose-escalation patients, around 19 had hepatocellular carcinoma, approximately 15 melanoma, 9 renal cell carcinoma and 9 head and neck cancer. In the dose-escalation cohort, roughly four fifths of patients were male, and the mean age was roughly 60 years, with a range of roughly 20 to 79. Prior anti-PD-1, anti-PD-L1 or anti-CTLA-4 therapy was permitted, and 35% to 40% of dose-escalation patients had received checkpoint inhibitors. Partial responses occurred in three dose-escalation patients: two with cutaneous melanoma and one with hepatocellular carcinoma. Peripheral TCRbeta sequencing was intended to test whether TCR sequence diversity was altered and clonal T-cell expansion was caused by ivuxolimab. The paper covers the monotherapy dose-escalation part of the phase I ivuxolimab trial, which included N = 52 patients. General findings and caveats noted by the study authors: After ivuxolimab, more expanded clones were found on average in CD8+ T cells than in CD4+ T cells. Antigen specificity was not determined for the clonally expanded peripheral T cells. Low levels of normalized T-cell clonal expansion were also seen in some patients who did not respond. Clonal expansion of both CD4+ and CD8+ blood T cells was observed from baseline to week 6 at doses 0.1 to 3.0 mg/kg. In partial responders in the 0.1-3.0 mg/kg groups, normalized peripheral clonal expansion was found to be among the lowest, especially among CD8+ T cells.

Of note for this clone: Its target antigen remains unknown. Base-call qualities are not available, and no considerably larger clone is one nucleotide away.

The trial excluded patients who had a history of autoimmune disease or who were on systemic immunosuppression. Peripheral blood for TCR sequencing was collected from all dose cohorts at baseline, on cycle 4 day 1, and on cycle 7 day 1. The samples were drawn from a first-in-human, open-label, multicenter phase I dose-escalation trial of ivuxolimab. Adults with locally advanced or metastatic melanoma, renal cell, hepatocellular, or head and neck squamous cell carcinoma were enrolled in the trial. Before TCR sequencing, CD4+ T cells and CD8+ T cells were sorted from peripheral blood as separate populations. The CDR3 starts with the cysteine, ends with the phenylalanine, and has 15 residues. Only the CDR3 region is kept as DNA, spanning 45 bases read in frame from base 1. CDR1 and CDR2, looked up from the germline V gene, are SGHTA and FQGNSA. V trim: 5 bases; J trim: 1 base; unmatched bases: 6. Genomic DNA was extracted from sorted cells for sequencing of the TCRbeta CDR3 region. The immunoSEQ Assay was used to sequence the TCRbeta CDR3 regions. TCRdb obtained this table from immuneACCESS and retained in-frame rearrangements with V and J assigned. These tables miss some clones; where compared with another copy, unresolved V genes account for less than half of the shortfall, and the remainder is unexplained. For this sample the table gives about 77,000 clones, of which around 86% were detected only once. The leading ten clones occupy 0.5% to 0.85% of the sample.

The chain is made from TRBV7-2 and TRBJ1-1; 8 bases in the junction line up with TRBD1. The sample was CD4+ or CD8+ T cells sorted from blood, taken in a trial of the OX40 agonist ivuxolimab. The sequence came from an adult with an advanced solid tumor such as melanoma, head and neck, liver or kidney cancer. The CDR3 region has the sequence CASSLRQGSNTEAFF. The nucleotides are TGTGCCAGCAGCCTTCGACAGGGGTCGAACACTGAAGCTTTCTTT.